The entry that follows covers one T cell receptor beta chain sequence. J gave up 5 bases and V 6 bases, and 5 bases lay outside the gene matches. Germline V gene data show CDR1 as MNHEY and CDR2 as SMNVEV (reference sequence). The CDR3 is made up of 14 amino acids. This entry is derived from a study of blood T cell repertoires in COVID-19. Only in-frame clones appear in the TCRdb table, and some are missing; sequencing was by immunoSEQ multiplex PCR. The sample records around 320,000 clones, approximately 89% being singletons. This TCR came from a woman in her 50s who had been exposed to COVID-19. This rearrangement joins TRBV27 to TRBJ2-7; 12 positions match TRBD1. What was sequenced was PBMCs or T cells enriched from blood (not recorded which). In DNA, the CDR3 is TGTGCCAGCAGACCCGGGACAGGGGGCAACGAGCAGTACTTC. Translated, it gives CASRPGTGGNEQYF.